A selection of T cell receptor beta chains follows, all from one sample in a study of blood T cells in healthy people across ages. TCRdb re-called the 5' RACE reads through MiXCR, storing one row per CDR3 protein. The repertoire holds about 840,000 distinct CDR3 sequences, with roughly 28% as singletons. A further study also used this sample, focusing on T cells of mothers and their children.

What was sequenced was blood. These receptor sequences come from a woman between 40 and 50 years old in good health. CDR3s include the opening cysteine and the closing phenylalanine or tryptophan. Fields, in order: D gene, J gene, V gene, clone size, CDR3 DNA, CDR3 protein. The D gene is left open where the match is weak. Clone size is not always given. Where it is, it says once, few, many or a class for expanded clones.

NA TRBJ2-7 TRBV10-3 many TGTGCCATCAAGACGAGCTCCTACGAGCAGTACTTC CAIKTSSYEQYF
TRBD2 TRBJ2-5 TRBV7-9 many TGTGCCAGCAGCTTAGCCTTAGCGGGACAAGAGACCCAGTACTTC CASSLALAGQETQYF
NA TRBJ1-4 TRBV4-1 NA TGCGCCAGCAGCCAGGGTGGAATTAATGAAAAACTGTTTTTT CASSQGGINEKLFF
TRBD1 TRBJ2-1 TRBV29-1 many TGCAGCGTCCTCCGGGACAGTAATGAGCAGTTCTTC CSVLRDSNEQFF
TRBD2 TRBJ2-5 TRBV27 NA TGTGCCAGCAGTTTCGGGGGAATGGGAGGGAAGACCCAGTACTTC CASSFGGMGGKTQYF
NA TRBJ1-6 TRBV28 NA TGTGCCAGCAGTATAGGGGACTCGGGGGATTCACCCCTCCACTTT CASSIGDSGDSPLHF
TRBD2 TRBJ2-5 TRBV9 many TGTGCCAGCACTAGCGGGGGAACAACGAGGGAGACCCAGTACTTC CASTSGGTTRETQYF
NA TRBJ1-1 TRBV15 NA TGTGCCACCAGCAGAGTACCGTACACTGAAGCTTTCTTT CATSRVPYTEAFF
NA TRBJ1-1 TRBV4-3 NA TGCGCCAGCAGCCAAGTCGGGACCCCTGCCCCGGCTTTCTTT CASSQVGTPAPAFF
NA TRBJ1-1 TRBV10-3 few TGTGCCATCAGTGATAGGACGATGGCTGAAGCTTTCTTT CAISDRTMAEAFF
TRBD2 TRBJ2-3 TRBV29-1 many TGCAGCGCCCGCGGTGGGACTAGCGGGACCGATACGCAGTATTTT CSARGGTSGTDTQYF
NA TRBJ2-5 TRBV3-1 NA TGTGCCAGCAGCCCAGAGGGCAGTATCTGGGAGACCCAGTACTTC CASSPEGSIWETQYF
TRBD1 TRBJ1-4 TRBV7-9 few TGTGCCAGCAGCTTAGAGGGGGCCCATAGGGAAAAACTGTTTTTT CASSLEGAHREKLFF
TRBD1 TRBJ1-1 TRBV12-3/TRBV12-4 NA TGTGCCAGCAGCCCCGGGACAGGGGTCCTAAGCACTGAAGCTTTCTTT CASSPGTGVLSTEAFF
TRBD1 TRBJ1-5 TRBV12-3/TRBV12-4 few TGTGCCAGCACCCTCACTCGAACCGGGACAGGTAATCAGCCCCAGCATTTT CASTLTRTGTGNQPQHF
NA TRBJ1-2 TRBV28 NA TGTGCCAGCAGTACCGCCTGGGGCTACACCTTC CASSTAWGYTF
TRBD2 TRBJ2-3 TRBV12-3/TRBV12-4 many TGTGCCAGCAGTCGGACTAGCAGCACAGATACGCAGTATTTT CASSRTSSTDTQYF
NA TRBJ1-5 TRBV27 NA TGCGCCAGCAGTTTACGGCAGGGAAGCAATCGGCCCCAGCATTTT CASSLRQGSNRPQHF
TRBD1 TRBJ1-2 TRBV6-1 few TGTGCCAGCGCTGTAATCGGACAGGCCTATGGCTACACCTTC CASAVIGQAYGYTF
NA TRBJ2-7 TRBV29-1 many TGCAGCGTTCAGCAGGGCTACGAGCAGTACTTC CSVQQGYEQYF